The 25 T cell receptor beta chains below were found in one sample sequenced in a study of blood T cells in healthy people across ages (dated by TCRdb to the mid-2010s). Library generation was performed with 5' RACE. A second PCR of 7 to 11 cycles was run with a J-beta primer mix and a sample-barcoded 5' primer. Using fastp trimming at Q25 and MiXCR clonotype assembly, TCRdb reanalyzed the public sequencing data and kept in-frame beta chains. For every CDR3 protein sequence, its rows merge into one entry that carries the most common genes and DNA. The sample data list 1.5 million to 2 million distinct CDR3 sequences, and roughly two fifths of these were observed just once. The leading ten clones occupy 23% of the sample. Sequencing was performed on blood. The origin of the receptors is a human donor in good health.

This sequence joins TRBV3-1 and TRBJ2-5; D call uncertain. CDR3 size: 12 residues. The germline V and J ends were trimmed by 3 bases and 3 bases, with 5 bases remaining between them. CDR1 is LGHDT and CDR2 is YNNKEL in the germline V gene (reference sequence). CDR3 sequence: CASSQMKETQYF. CDR3 coding DNA: TGTGCCAGCAGCCAGATGAAAGAGACCCAGTACTTC.

The V and J genes are TRBV7-9 and TRBJ2-5; unclear D gene. Germline V lookup: CDR1 SEHNR, CDR2 FQNEAQ (reference sequence). CDR3 length equals 17 residues. The germline V and J ends were trimmed by 2 bases and 5 bases, with 21 bases remaining between them. The CDR3 DNA sequence: TGTGCCAGCAGCTTAACAGCCCGGGCAGGTTTCGTGGAGACCCAGTACTTC. Its protein product is CASSLTARAGFVETQYF.

This clonotype was seen a few times. One junction end disagrees with the germline gene, perhaps due to a read error. This chain joins TRBV9 and TRBJ2-1, with D perhaps matching TRBD1 (5 bases). Germline V gives CDR1 SGDLS, CDR2 YYNGEE. The length of the CDR3 is 14 residues. The CDR3 spells CASSPTGQYNGQFF. The CDR3 DNA follows: TGTGCCAGCAGCCCCACAGGACAATACAATGGGCAGTTCTTC.

This clonotype was seen many times. This chain uses TRBV5-1 with TRBJ2-7; D gene ambiguous. The length of the CDR3 is 12 residues. V shed 0 bases and J shed 5 bases, with 6 bases lying between them. Germline lookup yields CDR1 SGHRS and CDR2 YFSETQ. CDR3 residues: CASSLAGHEQYF. The CDR3 DNA sequence: TGCGCCAGCAGCTTGGCAGGACACGAGCAGTACTTC.

This clonotype was detected only a few times. The CDR3 loop reads CSVERASNEQFF. The CDR3 DNA follows: TGCAGCGTTGAGCGGGCGTCCAATGAGCAGTTCTTC. V is TRBV29-1 and J is TRBJ2-1, with TRBD2 as a possible D gene (5 bases). Trimming took 3 bases from V and 6 from J, leaving 9 bases between them. The CDR3 has 12 amino acids. Germline V CDR1 and CDR2: SQVTM, ANQGSEA.

Only one count was recorded for this clonotype. The V and J genes are TRBV12-3 or TRBV12-4 and TRBJ1-5; D perhaps matches TRBD1 (6 bases). V dropped 1 base and J dropped 6 bases, with 10 bases sitting between them. This CDR3 is 14 amino acids long. The CDR3, as DNA: TGTGCCAGCAGTTTAGGGCGGACAGTTCAGCCCCAGCATTTT. Protein sequence: CASSLGRTVQPQHF.

This chain joins TRBV4-3 and TRBJ2-1, with 11 bases matching TRBD2. The CDR3 length is 17 residues. Per the germline V gene, CDR1 is LGHNA and CDR2 is YSLEER. J was trimmed by 5 bases and V by 5 bases; bases with no gene match: 11. CDR3: CASSWGSGGAGDNEQFF. DNA of the CDR3: TGCGCCAGCAGCTGGGGTAGCGGGGGGGCCGGAGACAATGAGCAGTTCTTC.

Comment on this clonotype: Germline and junction disagree at one end, which may indicate a read error. The V gene is TRBV6-1, the J gene TRBJ2-1; 14 bases are shared with TRBD2. Germline CDR1 and CDR2: MNHNS and SASEGT. The CDR3 loop spans 20 amino acids. CDR3: CASSLVGGLAGASSYNVQFF. Written as DNA, the CDR3 is TGTGCCAGCAGTCTAGTGGGGGGACTAGCGGGGGCCAGCTCCTACAATGTGCAGTTCTTC.

This rearrangement joins TRBV9 to TRBJ2-7; 8 bases fit TRBD1. With V trimmed by 2 bases and J by 1 base, 8 bases remained unmatched. This CDR3 is 16 amino acids long. CDR1 is SGDLS and CDR2 is YYNGEE in the germline V gene. CDR3 in DNA: TGTGCCAGCAGCGTCCGTAACCGGGACAGGTCCTACGAGCAGTACTTC. Amino acids: CASSVRNRDRSYEQYF.

This clonotype was observed a few times. CDR3 sequence reads: CASSLRKGEKLFF. The CDR3 DNA sequence: TGTGCCAGCAGTTTAAGGAAGGGGGAAAAACTGTTTTTT. V is TRBV12-3 or TRBV12-4 and J is TRBJ1-4, with D perhaps matching TRBD1 (5 bases). Trimming removed 2 bases from V and 8 bases from J, with 9 bases in between. This CDR3 is 13 amino acids long.

The chain is built from TRBV29-1 and TRBJ2-1; D is ambiguous. Trimming took 8 bases from V and 3 from J, leaving 14 bases between them. The CDR3 runs 13 residues. The germline CDR1 and CDR2 sequences are SQVTM and ANQGSEA. The CDR3 loop is CSSRVVDYNEQFF. The CDR3, as DNA: TGCAGCTCTCGGGTCGTAGACTACAATGAGCAGTTCTTC.

The sample holds a few counts of this clonotype. The chain links TRBV3-1 to TRBJ2-1; 11 bases agree with TRBD2. Trimming cost V 2 bases and J 3 bases; bases outside gene matches: 9. CDR1 is LGHDT and CDR2 is YNNKEL in the germline V gene (reference sequence). The CDR3 extends over 18 amino acids. The CDR3 loop reads CASSQSLLLAGGYNEQFF. As DNA, the CDR3 is TGTGCCAGCAGCCAATCCCTCCTTCTAGCGGGGGGCTACAATGAGCAGTTCTTC.

V and J are TRBV20-1 and TRBJ1-5; 7 positions agree with TRBD1. The CDR3 covers 15 residues. Losses at the gene ends were 5 bases for V and 2 bases for J; bases not matched to a gene: 9. CDR1 and CDR2 (germline): DFQATT, SNEGSKA (reference sequence). The CDR3 reads CSAPVRGRGNQPQHF. CDR3 DNA sequence: TGCAGTGCTCCTGTTAGGGGGCGAGGCAATCAGCCCCAGCATTTT.

A word on this clonotype: At one end the junction does not follow the germline gene, possibly because of a read error. The V and J genes are TRBV12-3 or TRBV12-4 and TRBJ1-2; weak D call: TRBD1 (6 bases). CDR3 length: 14 residues. The CDR3 here is CAGSQGSAWDGYTF. The CDR3 DNA follows: TGTGCCGGCAGTCAGGGGTCAGCTTGGGATGGCTACACCTTC.

This clonotype was recorded a few times. The V and J genes are TRBV6-5 and TRBJ2-7; D perhaps matches TRBD1 (6 bases). V was pared by 6 bases and J by 3 bases, with 21 bases between. Germline V gene data show CDR1 as MNHEY and CDR2 as SVGAGI. There are 16 residues in the CDR3. CDR3: CASSPTPGQIHYEQYF. As DNA, the CDR3 is TGTGCCAGCAGCCCCACCCCAGGACAGATCCACTACGAGCAGTACTTC.

The chain carries TRBV9 and TRBJ2-1, with D uncertain. Trimming cost V 0 bases and J 0 bases, with 10 bases left between them. There are 16 residues in the CDR3. Per germline, CDR1 SGDLS and CDR2 YYNGEE. For the CDR3, the DNA is TGTGCCAGCAGCGTAGTTAGCTCGAGCTCCTACAATGAGCAGTTCTTC. This codes for CASSVVSSSSYNEQFF.

The CDR3 sequence: CASSFMGLNQETQYF. The CDR3 nucleotides read TGCGCCAGCAGCTTTATGGGGCTGAACCAAGAGACCCAGTACTTC. The chain couples TRBV5-1 to TRBJ2-5, with D possibly matching TRBD1 (5 bases). CDR1 and CDR2 (germline): SGHRS, YFSETQ. The CDR3 spans 15 residues. Trimming stripped 2 bases from V and 0 bases from J, with 11 bases between.

This rearrangement joins TRBV15 to TRBJ1-1; TRBD1 matches at 9 bases. Looked up from germline, CDR1 is LNHNV and CDR2 is YYDKDF (reference sequence). V dropped 6 bases and J dropped 6; count of bases not matched to a gene: 8. The CDR3 covers 14 residues. The CDR3 protein is CATRSGQGTPEAFF. The CDR3 region has the DNA TGTGCCACCAGGTCAGGACAGGGGACCCCTGAAGCTTTCTTT. The variable domain in full, with the rest retrieved from reference TRBV15 and TRBJ1-1, is DAMVIQNPRYQVTQFGKPVTLSCSQTLNHNVMYWYQQKSSQAPKLLFHYYDKDFNNEADTPDNFQSRRPNTSFCFLDIRSPGLGDTAMYLCATRSGQGTPEAFFGQGTRLTVV.

The V call is TRBV20-1, the J call TRBJ2-5; D is possibly TRBD1 or TRBD2 (5 bases each). Germline V lookup: CDR1 DFQATT, CDR2 SNEGSKA (reference sequence). The CDR3 contains 13 residues. V was pared by 3 bases and J by 2 bases, with 10 bases between. Here the CDR3 DNA reads TGCAGTGCTAGCCGGGACCGACAAGAGACCCAGTACTTC. It yields the protein CSASRDRQETQYF.

The chain has TRBV20-1 and TRBJ1-1; D is undetermined. This CDR3 has 12 amino acids. Trimming took 3 bases from V and 8 from J, leaving 13 bases between them. Germline lookup yields CDR1 DFQATT and CDR2 SNEGSKA (reference sequence). This CDR3 reads CSARTVSGEAFF. DNA for the CDR3: TGCAGTGCTAGGACGGTTTCCGGGGAAGCTTTCTTT.

The gene calls are TRBV10-3 and TRBJ1-1, with D possibly being TRBD1 (6 bases). This CDR3 spans 12 amino acids. The germline V gene encodes CDR1 ENHRY and CDR2 SYGVKD. V gave up 5 bases and J gave up 8 bases, with 12 bases separating them. This CDR3 is CAISTAQGEAFF. The CDR3 DNA sequence: TGTGCCATCAGTACGGCACAGGGAGAAGCTTTCTTT.

The chain combines TRBV7-2 with TRBJ2-5; D gene ambiguous. The CDR3 extends over 14 amino acids. The V gene's germline CDR1 is SGHTA and CDR2 FQGNSA. The V end was cut by 2 bases, the J end by 1 base, with 8 bases between. Written as DNA, the CDR3 is TGTGCCAGCAGCTTACGCCCGACCCAAGAGACCCAGTACTTC. Its protein product is CASSLRPTQETQYF. The full variable domain, in which reference TRBV7-2 and TRBJ2-5 provide the parts outside the CDR3, is GAGVSQSPSNKVTEKGKDVELRCDPISGHTALYWYRQSLGQGLEFLIYFQGNSAPDKSGLPSDRFSAERTGGSVSTLTIQRTQQEDSAVYLCASSLRPTQETQYFGPGTRLLVL.

The rearrangement links TRBV15 to TRBJ2-1; D tentatively reads TRBD1 or TRBD2 (5 bases each). Germline values: CDR1 LNHNV, CDR2 YYDKDF (reference sequence). CDR3 size: 13 residues. Trimming cost V 5 bases and J 5 bases, with 10 bases left between them. CDR3 bases: TGTGCCACCAGCGGGGGATACGACAATGAGCAGTTCTTC. Protein sequence: CATSGGYDNEQFF.

The chain combines TRBV7-2 with TRBJ1-2, with D maybe TRBD1 (5 bases). Germline CDR1 reads SGHTA; CDR2 reads FQGNSA. Trimming left V 4 bases short and J 4 bases short, with 19 bases between. The CDR3 spans 16 residues. The CDR3 bases are TGTGCCAGCAGCTCGCGACGGGGGGTCGAAGGCTATGGCTACACCTTC. It encodes CASSSRRGVEGYGYTF.

The chain uses TRBV29-1 and TRBJ2-1, with 7 bases matching TRBD2. There are 12 residues in the CDR3. Trimming cost V 2 bases and J 7 bases; bases outside gene matches: 2. Germline V lookup: CDR1 SQVTM, CDR2 ANQGSEA. The CDR3 loop is CSVEQGGNEQFF. The CDR3 bases are TGCAGCGTTGAACAGGGAGGGAATGAGCAGTTCTTC.